This is a list of T cell receptor beta chains from one sample in a study of metastatic and nonmetastatic thyroid tumors. TCRdb re-analyzed the PCR reads using MiXCR. Of about 60,000 clones listed, 15% to 20% are singletons. The sequenced sample was blood. Source of these receptors: a male donor with papillary thyroid cancer or a benign thyroid nodule (not recorded which). Some clones in this sample may be carry-over from other donors' samples. Each CDR3 is given with its conserved first and last residue. D genes are given only for firm matches. Clone size, where shown, is once, few, many, or a class for clones that have expanded.

many TRBJ2-1 TRBV2 NA TGTGCCAGCAGGGACTCACAGGGATACGGTGAGCAGTTCTTC CASRDSQGYGEQFF
many TRBJ2-7 TRBV28 TRBD2 TGTGCCAGCAGTCACAAAAGGTTGGGCGGGGGGGCCTCACAGTACTTC CASSHKRLGGGASQYF
few TRBJ2-7 TRBV27 TRBD2 TGTGCCAGCAGTTGGACTAGCGACTCCTACGAGCAGTACTTC CASSWTSDSYEQYF
many TRBJ2-1 TRBV7-8 TRBD2 TGTGCCAGCAGCTTAGCGCAAGGACTAGCGGGAGACAATGAGCAGTTCTTC CASSLAQGLAGDNEQFF
many TRBJ1-4 TRBV9 TRBD1 TGTGCCAGCAGTTCGTGGACAGGGGTGAATGAAAAACTGTTTTTT CASSSWTGVNEKLFF
many TRBJ1-2 TRBV10-3 TRBD1 TGCGCCATCAGGGGGCCCTGGGCAGGGCCCTATGGCTACACCTTC CAIRGPWAGPYGYTF
many TRBJ2-1 TRBV6-4 TRBD2 TGTGCCAGCAGTGACTCGGCTAGCGGGAGCTACAATGAGCAGTTCTTC CASSDSASGSYNEQFF
many TRBJ2-3 TRBV20-1 NA TGCAGTGCTAGTGACCCGGGGGCCACAGATACGCAGTATTTT CSASDPGATDTQYF
NA TRBJ2-2 TRBV7-2 TRBD2 TGTGCCAGCAGCTTAGGGCTAGCGGGAGGTATGGTTATCACCGGGGAGCTGTTTTTT CASSLGLAGGMVITGELFF
few TRBJ2-7 TRBV6-1 NA TGTGCCAGCACGGATGGGATCTACGAGCAGTACTTC CASTDGIYEQYF
NA TRBJ1-2 TRBV30 NA TGTGCCCGGAGTGTGGACACTGGTGGCTACACCTTC CARSVDTGGYTF
many TRBJ2-4 TRBV5-6 TRBD1 TGTGCCAGCAGCTTTTGGGAAGGACAGGGAGTTTATCTAGCCAAAAACATTCAGTACTTC CASSFWEGQGVYLAKNIQYF
many TRBJ1-2 TRBV3-1 NA TGTGCCAGCAGCCCCATAAAAGACTATGGCTACACCTTC CASSPIKDYGYTF
many TRBJ1-4 TRBV6-1 NA TGTGCCAGCAGTAACCGGGACAAAATTAATGAAAAACTGTTTTTT CASSNRDKINEKLFF
many TRBJ1-2 TRBV7-8 NA TGTGCCAGCAGCTTAGAGCGACAGCCAATTTACTATGGCTACACCTTC CASSLERQPIYYGYTF
many TRBJ2-5 TRBV25-1 TRBD2 TGTGCCAGCGCTGAGGCGGGGGTTCGGTTGACTAGCGGGACTGAGACCCAGTACTTC CASAEAGVRLTSGTETQYF
many TRBJ1-5 TRBV7-6 NA TGTGCCAGCAGCTTAGGGTCAGCCGATCAGCCCCAGCATTTT CASSLGSADQPQHF
medium-sized TRBJ1-3 TRBV6-1 NA TGTGCCAGCAGGCTAGACACCCGAAACACCATATATTTT CASRLDTRNTIYF
many TRBJ1-1 TRBV7-6 TRBD1 TGTGCCAGCAGGCCCGGACAGGGGGAAACTGAAGCTTTCTTT CASRPGQGETEAFF
many TRBJ2-1 TRBV9 TRBD1 TGTGCCAGCAGCCCCGGGACAGGGGGTCACAATGAGCAGTTCTTC CASSPGTGGHNEQFF
many TRBJ2-2 TRBV24-1 NA TGTGCCACCAGTGATCTCACCGGCCGAAACGGGGAGCTGTTTTTT CATSDLTGRNGELFF
many TRBJ2-1 TRBV20-1 TRBD2 TGCAGTGCTACCGGGACTAGCTCCTACAATGAGCAGTTCTTC CSATGTSSYNEQFF
many TRBJ2-1 TRBV19 TRBD2 TGTGCCAGTAGTATAGATCTGAGCGGGAGCTCGGTAAATGAGCAGTTCTTC CASSIDLSGSSVNEQFF
many TRBJ2-1 TRBV24-1 TRBD1 TGTGCCACCAGTGACCAAAGACAGGGTCGGCACAATGAGCAGTTCTTC CATSDQRQGRHNEQFF
many TRBJ2-1 TRBV10-1 TRBD1 TGCGCCAGCAGTGGACAGGGGGATAGCTCCTACAATGAGCAGTTCTTC CASSGQGDSSYNEQFF
many TRBJ1-5 TRBV13 NA TGTGCCAGCAGCTTAGGGGGAGGGCTAGACAATCAGCCCCAGCATTTT CASSLGGGLDNQPQHF
many TRBJ2-4 TRBV3-1 NA TGTGCCAGCAGCCAAGACGGTCTCCCGGTCAGCGAAGGGAATACCCAGTACTTC CASSQDGLPVSEGNTQYF
many TRBJ2-2 TRBV7-8 TRBD1 TGTGCCAGCAGCAATTCCCGGACAGGGGTCACCGGGGAGCTGTTTTTT CASSNSRTGVTGELFF
many TRBJ1-3 TRBV19 NA TGTGCCAGTAGTACGCACAGGGCCGGCTCTGGAAACACCATATATTTT CASSTHRAGSGNTIYF
many TRBJ1-2 TRBV5-1 TRBD1 TGCGCCAGCAGCGGGACAGGGGCCTATGGCTACACCTTC CASSGTGAYGYTF
many TRBJ2-3 TRBV12-3/TRBV12-4 TRBD2 TGTGCCAGCAGCCTGACTAGCGGGGGGTTGGCGCAGTATTTT CASSLTSGGLAQYF